This record covers a single TCR beta chain. No antigen is known for it. The data derive from a study of cytomegalovirus exposure and HLA in healthy donors. Study conclusions and caveats: There were over 150 TCR beta chains listed as cytomegalovirus-associated. By a later analysis, the bulk of CMV-associated TCR beta chains appeared HLA-restricted. Sequence variants that were highly shared formed a cluster that was likely a sequencing artifact.

This PCR relied on a set of 60 Vbeta primers and 13 Jbeta primers. The assay was immunoSEQ multiplex PCR, and TCRdb's table has in-frame clones only and misses some. Of under 150,000 clones in the sample, approximately 79% were seen once. From germline, CDR1 is PRHDT and CDR2 FYEKMQ (reference sequence). The CDR3 runs to 15 residues. V shed 5 bases and J 5 bases; nucleotides not matched to a gene: 4. The sequencing input was PBMCs. J is TRBJ2-7 and V is TRBV13; 15 nucleotides match TRBD2. This sequence originates from a man over 45 in good health and CMV-seropositive. The CDR3 loop is CASSPWTSGRDEQYF. In nucleotides, the CDR3 is TGTGCCAGCAGCCCCTGGACTAGCGGGAGGGACGAGCAGTACTTC. The full variable domain, rest sourced from reference TRBV13 and TRBJ2-7, is AAGVIQSPRHLIKEKRETATLKCYPIPRHDTVYWYQQGPGQDPQFLISFYEKMQSDKGSIPDRFSAQQFSDYHSELNMSSLELGDSALYFCASSPWTSGRDEQYFGPGTRLTVT.